A single sample gave rise to the 19 T cell receptor beta chains below, sequenced in a study of T cells in Graves' hyperthyroidism and ophthalmopathy. TCR beta CDR3 regions were amplified from RNA. The HTBI set primed first-round TCR CDR3 RT-PCR. TCRdb analysed the multiplex PCR reads with MiXCR anew, one entry per CDR3 protein. The sample consists of a few hundred thousand distinct CDR3 sequences, 20% to 25% of them appearing once. The sample was blood. These receptors all stem from a man aged 30 to 39 with Graves' ophthalmopathy.

This clonotype was seen repeatedly, ten times or more. The chain uses TRBV19 and TRBJ1-2, with 10 bases identical to TRBD1. The germline V gene encodes CDR1 LNHDA and CDR2 SQIVND (reference sequence). This CDR3 spans 17 amino acids. The V gene end was trimmed by 4 bases and the J gene end by 5 bases; junction bases not matched to a gene: 13. CDR3 DNA: TGTGCCAGTAGTAGCCACAGAGACAGGGGGCGCCATTATGGCTACACCTTC. Its protein product is CASSSHRDRGRHYGYTF.

V gene TRBV7-2 combines with J gene TRBJ1-6, with D possibly TRBD1 on 5 matching bases. The germline V gene has CDR1 SGHTA and CDR2 FQGNSA. This CDR3 is built from 15 residues. V lost 5 bases and J lost 4, with 12 bases in between. The CDR3 DNA sequence: TGTGCCAGCAGCACTCAGGGACGGTATAATTCACCCCTCCACTTT. Its protein is CASSTQGRYNSPLHF. The whole variable domain, filled in from reference TRBV7-2 and TRBJ1-6, reads GAGVSQSPSNKVTEKGKDVELRCDPISGHTALYWYRQSLGQGLEFLIYFQGNSAPDKSGLPSDRFSAERTGGSVSTLTIQRTQQEDSAVYLCASSTQGRYNSPLHFGNGTRLTVT.

This clonotype was picked up a small number of times. The chain combines TRBV27 with TRBJ1-1, with 7 positions matching TRBD1. V gave up 4 bases and J gave up 5 bases; unmatched junction bases: 7. This CDR3 contains 14 residues. CDR1 is MNHEY, CDR2 SMNVEV, per germline (reference sequence). CDR3 DNA: TGTGCCAGCAGTTCGACAGGGATGTTAACTGAAGCTTTCTTT. This translates into CASSSTGMLTEAFF.

V usage is TRBV5-1 and J usage is TRBJ2-2; D may match TRBD1 or TRBD2 (5 bases each). Trimming shortened V by 7 bases and J by 2 bases, and 12 bases separated the two germline ends. CDR3 length: 14 residues. CDR1 and CDR2 from the germline V gene are SGHRS and YFSETQ. This chain's CDR3 is CASAPGPNTGELFF. In DNA, the CDR3 is TGCGCCAGCGCTCCGGGACCCAACACCGGGGAGCTGTTTTTT.

The gene calls are TRBV2 and TRBJ1-2; D may be TRBD1 (6 bases). The germline V gene encodes CDR1 SNHLY and CDR2 FYNNEI. This CDR3 comprises 13 residues. CDR3 residues: CCQPADRDYGYTF. The CDR3 DNA sequence: TGTTGCCAGCCGGCGGACAGAGACTATGGCTACACCTTC.

The chain is built from TRBV28 and TRBJ1-4, with D perhaps TRBD1 (6 bases). Germline CDR1 and CDR2: MDHEN and SYDVKM. With 4 bases removed from V and 11 bases from J, the gap between germline ends came to 20 bases. The CDR3 is 15 residues long. The CDR3 bases are TGTGCCAGCAGTTCCCCTCAGGGGTCCTGGGTGAAACTGTTTTTT. Protein product: CASSSPQGSWVKLFF.

Only a few counts were recorded for this clonotype. CDR3 amino acids: CASMLHPGNRNTEAFF. In DNA form, the CDR3 reads TGTGCCAGCATGCTCCACCCTGGTAACAGGAACACTGAAGCTTTCTTT. The V call is TRBV2, the J call TRBJ1-1; D ambiguous. This CDR3 is built from 16 residues. The germline V and J ends were trimmed by 7 bases and 1 base, with 19 bases remaining between them. The germline CDR1 and CDR2 sequences are SNHLY and FYNNEI.

This clonotype occurred a few times. CDR3 bases: TGTGCCAGCTCAATGGGTTTTCAAGAGACCCAGTACTTC. Its translation is CASSMGFQETQYF. The rearrangement joins TRBV18 to TRBJ2-5; D gene unclear. Germline values: CDR1 KGHSH, CDR2 LQKENI. Trimming cost V 5 bases and J 2 bases, with 9 bases left between them. The CDR3 extends over 13 amino acids.

There are a few counts of this clonotype. The V call is TRBV19, the J call TRBJ2-2; D not resolved. This CDR3 has 17 residues. Germline V gives CDR1 LNHDA, CDR2 SQIVND (reference sequence). The germline V and J ends were trimmed by 6 bases and 4 bases, with 21 bases remaining between them. The CDR3 region has the DNA TGTGCCAGTAGCCCCCGGTTCTCGGCCGGTGGCACCGGGGAGCTGTTTTTT. Translated: CASSPRFSAGGTGELFF. Using reference TRBV19 and TRBJ2-2 for the parts outside the CDR3, the full variable domain is DGGITQSPKYLFRKEGQNVTLSCEQNLNHDAMYWYRQDPGQGLRLIYYSQIVNDFQKGDIAEGYSVSREKKESFPLTVTSAQKNPTAFYLCASSPRFSAGGTGELFFGEGSRLTVL.

In this sample, this clonotype turned up a few times. The J gene is TRBJ1-3, the V gene TRBV4-1; perhaps TRBD1 as D (6 bases). CDR3 size: 15 residues. Germline V gives CDR1 MGHRA, CDR2 YSYEKL. V lost 0 bases, J lost 4 bases, and 10 bases lay in between. The CDR3 bases are TGCGCCAGCAGCCAAGATGGGGGGCTCGGAAACACCATATATTTT. This gives the protein CASSQDGGLGNTIYF.

This chain links TRBV30 with TRBJ1-5, with a weak D call TRBD1 (5 bases). Trimming shortened V by 1 base and J by 4 bases, and 11 bases separated the two germline ends. CDR3 size: 14 residues. The germline V gene encodes CDR1 GTSNPN and CDR2 SVGIG (reference sequence). The CDR3 loop is CAWSESGGNQPQHF. DNA of the CDR3: TGTGCCTGGAGTGAAAGCGGGGGGAATCAGCCCCAGCATTTT. The full variable domain, its missing parts supplied by reference TRBV30 and TRBJ1-5, is SQTIHQWPATLVQPVGSPLSLECTVEGTSNPNLYWYRQAAGRGLQLLFYSVGIGQISSEVPQNLSASRPQDRQFILSSKKLLLSDSGFYLCAWSESGGNQPQHFGDGTRLSIL.

At least ten counts were recorded for this clonotype. The V and J genes are TRBV5-1 and TRBJ2-1; TRBD1 matches at 9 bases. The ends lost 4 bases at V and 5 bases at J; junction bases unmatched: 4. The CDR3 runs to 14 residues. Germline V lookup: CDR1 SGHRS, CDR2 YFSETQ. CDR3 amino acids: CASSPGQGNNEQFF. The DNA of the CDR3 is TGCGCCAGCAGCCCCGGACAGGGGAACAATGAGCAGTTCTTC.

This clonotype was observed a few times. V usage is TRBV11-2 and J usage is TRBJ2-7; 8 nucleotides match TRBD2. The CDR3 is made up of 17 amino acids. Looked up from germline, CDR1 is SGHAT and CDR2 is FQNNGV. The junction had 12 bases not matched to a gene; V was cut back by 5 bases and J by 0 bases. The CDR3 coding sequence is TGTGCCAGCAGCCACGTGCGGGGGGTGGGAAACTCCTACGAGCAGTACTTC. This encodes CASSHVRGVGNSYEQYF.

J is TRBJ1-2 and V is TRBV6-1; 8 bases match TRBD1. The CDR3 runs 14 residues. The J segment lost 8 bases and the V segment lost 5 bases, leaving 10 bases of the junction unmatched. Germline CDR1 reads MNHNS; CDR2 reads SASEGT. In nucleotides, the CDR3 is TGTGCCAGCAGTTTAGCCCGGACAGGGAACGGCTACACCTTC. Its protein product is CASSLARTGNGYTF.

V gene TRBV19 combines with J gene TRBJ1-1, with D hard to call. V lost 1 base to trimming and J lost 1 base, with 13 bases between them. CDR3 length: 16 amino acids. Looked up from germline, CDR1 is LNHDA and CDR2 is SQIVND (reference sequence). CDR3 bases: TGTGCCAGTAGTATAGGTGGTCATAAGAGGAACACTGAAGCTTTCTTT. It yields the protein CASSIGGHKRNTEAFF.

The rearrangement joins TRBV5-6 to TRBJ2-1, with 10 bases matching TRBD1. Losses at the gene ends were 1 base for V and 9 bases for J; bases not matched to a gene: 4. The length of the CDR3 is 14 residues. The germline CDR1 and CDR2 sequences are SGHDT and YYEEEE. As DNA, the CDR3 is TGTGCCAGCAGCTTGTATGACAGGGGGCCTGAGCAGTTCTTC. Protein: CASSLYDRGPEQFF.

This clonotype was seen ten or more times. This chain links TRBV11-2 with TRBJ2-5, with 8 nucleotides matching TRBD1. The junction had 8 bases not matched to a gene; V was cut back by 3 bases and J by 5 bases. The germline V gene has CDR1 SGHAT and CDR2 FQNNGV. CDR3 length: 15 residues. DNA for the CDR3: TGTGCCAGCAGCTTCGACAGGGGCGGCCGGGAGACCCAGTACTTC. Translated, it gives CASSFDRGGRETQYF.

On this clonotype: A read error may explain this, as a much larger clone is one base away. This chain joins TRBV20-1 and TRBJ2-3; D might be TRBD1 (6 bases). The CDR3 has 14 residues. From germline, CDR1 is DFQATT and CDR2 SNEGSKA (reference sequence). The V gene lost 5 bases and the J gene lost 4 bases, with 16 bases spanning the gap. The CDR3 DNA follows: TGCAGTGCTGCCGCACAGGGATTCGCAGATACGCAGTATTTT. Protein: CSAAAQGFADTQYF.

The sample holds many counts of this clonotype. The chain links TRBV5-1 to TRBJ2-3; D uncertain. V gave up 4 bases and J gave up 2 bases, with 14 bases separating them. Looked up from germline, CDR1 is SGHRS and CDR2 is YFSETQ. The CDR3 runs 15 residues. The DNA of the CDR3 is TGCGCCAGCAGCCTAAGCTCCCCCTACACAGATACGCAGTATTTT. Its protein is CASSLSSPYTDTQYF.